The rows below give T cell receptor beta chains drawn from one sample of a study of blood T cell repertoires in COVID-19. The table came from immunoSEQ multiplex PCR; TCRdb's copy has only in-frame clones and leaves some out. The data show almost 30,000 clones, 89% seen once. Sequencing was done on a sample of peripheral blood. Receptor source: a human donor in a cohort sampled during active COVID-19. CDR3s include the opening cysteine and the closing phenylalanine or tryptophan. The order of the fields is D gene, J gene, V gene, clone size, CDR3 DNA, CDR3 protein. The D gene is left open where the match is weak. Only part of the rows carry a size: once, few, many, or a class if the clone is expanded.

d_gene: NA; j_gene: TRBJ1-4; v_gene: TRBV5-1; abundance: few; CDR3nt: TGCGCCAGCAGCTCCGCTGGCTCAACTAATGAAAAACTGTTTTTT; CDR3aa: CASSSAGSTNEKLFF
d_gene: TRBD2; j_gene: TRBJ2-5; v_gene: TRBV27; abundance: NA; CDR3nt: TGTGCCAGCAGTCCCGGACTAGCGGGGGGTTTTGAGACCCAGTACTTC; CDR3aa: CASSPGLAGGFETQYF
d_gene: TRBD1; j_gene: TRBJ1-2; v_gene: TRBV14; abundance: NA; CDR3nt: TGTGCCAGCAGCCATACCGGGACAGGGGGCTCTGGCTACACCTTC; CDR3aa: CASSHTGTGGSGYTF
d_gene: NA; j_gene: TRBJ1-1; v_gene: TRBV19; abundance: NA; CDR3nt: TGTGCCAGTAGTGCTTCGGAACAGCTCATGAACACTGAAGCTTTCTTT; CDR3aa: CASSASEQLMNTEAFF
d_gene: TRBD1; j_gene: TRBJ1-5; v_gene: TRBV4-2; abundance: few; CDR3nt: TGTGCCAGCAGCCAGGGACAGGGGGGGCACAAAAGCAATCAGCCCCAGCATTTT; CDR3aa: CASSQGQGGHKSNQPQHF
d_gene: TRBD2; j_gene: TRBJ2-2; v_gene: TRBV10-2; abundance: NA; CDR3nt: TGCGCCAGCGGGGGGGGGACCGGGGAGCTGTTTTTT; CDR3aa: CASGGGTGELFF
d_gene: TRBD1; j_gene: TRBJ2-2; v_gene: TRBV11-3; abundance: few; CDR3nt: TGTGCCAGCAGCGACAGGGATCCAAGCTCGCTCAAAACCGGGGAGCTGTTTTTT; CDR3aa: CASSDRDPSSLKTGELFF
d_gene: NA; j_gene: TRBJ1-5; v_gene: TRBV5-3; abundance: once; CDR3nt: TGTGCCAGAAGCCCGGGTGGGGGGTGTCAGCCCCAGCATTTT; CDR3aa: CARSPGGGCQPQHF
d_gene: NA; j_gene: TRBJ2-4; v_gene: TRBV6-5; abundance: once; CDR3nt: TGTGCCAGCAGTTCCGGAGCGGGAGCCAAAAACATTCAGTACTTC; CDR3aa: CASSSGAGAKNIQYF
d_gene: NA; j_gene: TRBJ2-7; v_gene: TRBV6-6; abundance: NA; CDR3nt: TGTGCCAGCAGCCAGGTGAGGGACGAGCAGTACTTC; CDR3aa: CASSQVRDEQYF
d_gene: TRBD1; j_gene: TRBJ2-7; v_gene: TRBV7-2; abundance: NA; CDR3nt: TGTGCCAGCAGCTTCAATCACAGGGGGCCCTACGAGCAGTACTTC; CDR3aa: CASSFNHRGPYEQYF
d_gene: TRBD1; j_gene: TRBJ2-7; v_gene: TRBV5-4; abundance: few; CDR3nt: TGTGCCAGCAGCTCCGGACAGGGGGCGAGGATGAGAGAGCAGTACTTC; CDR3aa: CASSSGQGARMREQYF
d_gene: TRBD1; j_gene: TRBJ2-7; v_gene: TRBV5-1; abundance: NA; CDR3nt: TGCGCCAGCAGCTTGGGGACAGGGGGCGCATACTACGAGCAGTACTTC; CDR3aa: CASSLGTGGAYYEQYF
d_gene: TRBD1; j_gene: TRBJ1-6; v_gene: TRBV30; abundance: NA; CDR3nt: TGTGCCTGGAGCTTTTCGGGACAGGGAAATTCACCCCTCCACTTT; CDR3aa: CAWSFSGQGNSPLHF
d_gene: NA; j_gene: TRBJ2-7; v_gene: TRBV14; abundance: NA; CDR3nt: TGTGCCAGCAGCCCCCAATCGAGGATCGTCCATCCCTACGAGCAGTACTTC; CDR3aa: CASSPQSRIVHPYEQYF
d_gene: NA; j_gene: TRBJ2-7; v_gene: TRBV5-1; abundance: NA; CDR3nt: TGCGCCAGCAGCTTGGTCCTTAGCTCCTACGAGCAGTACTTC; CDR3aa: CASSLVLSSYEQYF
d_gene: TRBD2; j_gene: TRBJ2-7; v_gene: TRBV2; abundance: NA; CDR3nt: TGTGCCAGCAGTGCAAGACGGGGAGGGTCCTACGAGCAGTACTTC; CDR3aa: CASSARRGGSYEQYF
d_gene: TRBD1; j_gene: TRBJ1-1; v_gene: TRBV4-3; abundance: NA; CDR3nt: TGCGCCAGCAGCCAAGAGCAGGGGGAAACTGAAGCTTTCTTT; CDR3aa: CASSQEQGETEAFF
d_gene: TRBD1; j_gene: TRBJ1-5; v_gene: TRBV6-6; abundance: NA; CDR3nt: TGTGCCAGCAGACGGACAGGGGAGAGCAATCAGCCCCAGCATTTT; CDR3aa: CASRRTGESNQPQHF
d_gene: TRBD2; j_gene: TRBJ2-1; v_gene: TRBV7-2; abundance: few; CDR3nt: TGTGCCAGCAGCTTAACTAGCGGGGGGCTTCAGTTCTTC; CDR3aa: CASSLTSGGLQFF
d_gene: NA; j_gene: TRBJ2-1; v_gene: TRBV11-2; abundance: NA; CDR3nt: TGTGCCAGCAGCTTCTCGGGGGAGCAGTTCTTC; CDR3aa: CASSFSGEQFF
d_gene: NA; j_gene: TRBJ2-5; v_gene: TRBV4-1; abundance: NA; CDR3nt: TGCGCCAGCAGCCAAGGGCCCCCTGGGCGGGTTTCGCAAGAGACCCAGTACTTC; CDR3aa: CASSQGPPGRVSQETQYF
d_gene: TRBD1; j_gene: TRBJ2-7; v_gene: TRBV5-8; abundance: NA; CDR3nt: TGTGCCAGCAGCAGACAGGGGGCTGGCTACGAGCAGTACTTC; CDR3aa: CASSRQGAGYEQYF
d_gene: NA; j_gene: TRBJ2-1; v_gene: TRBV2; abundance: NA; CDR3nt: TGTGCCAGCAGCCTCACAGGGTCCAGTGAGCAGTTCTTC; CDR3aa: CASSLTGSSEQFF
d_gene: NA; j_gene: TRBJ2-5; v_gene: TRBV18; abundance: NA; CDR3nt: TGTGCCAGCTCCGGGTCCGAAGAGACCCAGTACTTC; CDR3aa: CASSGSEETQYF
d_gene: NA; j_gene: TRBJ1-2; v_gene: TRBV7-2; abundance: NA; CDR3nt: TGTGCCAGCAGCTTAGACGGGGGAGGCTATGGCTACACCTTC; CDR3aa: CASSLDGGGYGYTF
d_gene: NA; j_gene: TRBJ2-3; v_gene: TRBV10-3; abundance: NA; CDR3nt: TGTGCCATCAGTGGGATGGGCTTTAACACAGATACGCAGTATTTT; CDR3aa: CAISGMGFNTDTQYF
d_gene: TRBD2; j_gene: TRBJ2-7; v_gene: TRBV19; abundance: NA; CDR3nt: TGTGCCAGTAGTCATGTCGGGGGGGCCTACGAGCAGTACTTC; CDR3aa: CASSHVGGAYEQYF
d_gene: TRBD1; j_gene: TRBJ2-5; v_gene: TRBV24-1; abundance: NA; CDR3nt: TGTGCCACCAGTGTCCCTGCGGGCAGGGGGTACCAAGAGACCCAGTACTTC; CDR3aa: CATSVPAGRGYQETQYF
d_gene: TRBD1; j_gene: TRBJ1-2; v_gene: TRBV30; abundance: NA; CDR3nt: TGTGCCTGGACTGCAAACAGGGGCCAGGGAGGCTACACCTTC; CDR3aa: CAWTANRGQGGYTF
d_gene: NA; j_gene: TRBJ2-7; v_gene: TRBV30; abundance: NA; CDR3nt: TGTGCCTGGAGTCCCCCTCGGTTGTCCCACGACGAGCAGTACTTC; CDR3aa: CAWSPPRLSHDEQYF
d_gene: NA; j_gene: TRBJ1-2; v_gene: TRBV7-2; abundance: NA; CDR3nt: TGTGCCAGCAGCTACCTTGGGGGGGGATATGGCTACACCTTC; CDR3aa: CASSYLGGGYGYTF
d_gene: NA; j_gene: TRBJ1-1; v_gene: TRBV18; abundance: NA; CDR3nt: TGTGCCAGCTCACCAAAGACAGAATCTGAAGCTTTCTTT; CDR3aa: CASSPKTESEAFF
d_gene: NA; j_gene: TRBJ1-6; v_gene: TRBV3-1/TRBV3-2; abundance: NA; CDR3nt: TGTGCCAGCAGCCAGCTGGACAGACGTCGTAATTCACCCCTCCACTTT; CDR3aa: CASSQLDRRRNSPLHF
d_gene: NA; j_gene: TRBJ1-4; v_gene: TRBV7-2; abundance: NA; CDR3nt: TGTGCCAGCAGCTTAGCGAACAGGGTTAATGAAAAACTGTTTTTT; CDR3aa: CASSLANRVNEKLFF